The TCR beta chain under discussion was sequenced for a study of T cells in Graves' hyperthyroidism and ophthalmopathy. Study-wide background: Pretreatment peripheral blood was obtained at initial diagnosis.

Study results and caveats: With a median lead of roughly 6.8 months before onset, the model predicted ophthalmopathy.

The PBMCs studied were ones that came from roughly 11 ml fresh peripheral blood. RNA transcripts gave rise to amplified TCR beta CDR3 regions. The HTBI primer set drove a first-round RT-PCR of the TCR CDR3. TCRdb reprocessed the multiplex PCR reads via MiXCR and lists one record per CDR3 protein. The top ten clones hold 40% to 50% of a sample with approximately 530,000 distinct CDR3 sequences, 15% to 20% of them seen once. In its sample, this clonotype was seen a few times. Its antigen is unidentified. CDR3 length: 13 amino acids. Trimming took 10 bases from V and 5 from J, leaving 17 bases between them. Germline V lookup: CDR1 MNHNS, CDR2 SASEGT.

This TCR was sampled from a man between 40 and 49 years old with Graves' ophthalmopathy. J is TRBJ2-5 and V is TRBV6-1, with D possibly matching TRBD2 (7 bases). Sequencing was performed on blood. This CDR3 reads CATIGGAGETQYF. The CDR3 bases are TGTGCCACCATTGGGGGGGCGGGGGAGACCCAGTACTTC.